This T cell receptor (beta chain) was captured by sequencing in a study of graft-versus-host responses after intestinal transplantation. For the study at large: Once they had received anti-thymocyte globulin induction, all recipients took tacrolimus and steroids for around 3 years.

Study findings and constraints: Maximum circulating GvH clone levels tracked with early post-transplant HvG decreases.

Generated by immunoSEQ multiplex PCR, the TCRdb table keeps only in-frame clones and is missing some. The repertoire holds around 39,000 clones, with roughly 89% as singletons. Germline values: CDR1 LNHNV, CDR2 YYDKDF (reference sequence). V lost 0 bases to trimming and J lost 3 bases; unmatched junction nucleotides: 10. The CDR3 is 17 amino acids. For this clone: The antigen is not known.

The TCR sequence derives from a human patient who received an intestinal transplant, so some T cells may come from the graft donor. The V call is TRBV15, the J call TRBJ1-2; 7 positions match TRBD1. Specimen: PBMCs, collected less than 280 days after transplant. CDR3 in DNA: TGTGCCACCAGCAGAGATCGGGGACTAGACAGGGACTATGGCTACACCTTC. This translates into CATSRDRGLDRDYGYTF.